These 25 T cell receptor beta chains were sequenced from one sample in a study of T cell repertoires in cytomegalovirus infection. TCRdb used MiXCR to reprocess the reads, holding one entry per CDR3 protein. The table has nearly 450,000 distinct CDR3 sequences, approximately 32% seen once. Sequenced material: PBMCs. The receptors originated from a human donor in good health (CMV status not recorded). Some clones in this sample may be carry-over from other donors' samples.

This clonotype was counted ten times or more. The V gene is TRBV7-2, the J gene TRBJ1-2; D remains unclear. Germline CDR1 SGHTA, CDR2 FQGNSA. V shed 1 base and J shed 3 bases, with 18 bases lying between them. The length of the CDR3 is 17 residues. The CDR3 protein is CASSLVASVRRDYGYTF. CDR3 sequence (DNA): TGTGCCAGCAGCTTAGTAGCGTCAGTGCGTCGTGACTATGGCTACACCTTC.

This clonotype was found a few times. The V call is TRBV25-1, the J call TRBJ1-2; D remains unclear. The germline gives CDR1 MGHDK, CDR2 SYGVNS. Trimming shortened V by 2 bases and J by 8 bases, and 15 bases separated the two germline ends. CDR3 length: 14 amino acids. The CDR3 DNA reads TGTGCCAGCAGTGAAGACCGGACGGGAGGGGGCTACACCTTC. It translates to CASSEDRTGGGYTF.

Notes on this clonotype: Just one base apart from a much larger clone, this may be a read error. Because the CDR3 is missing its conserved closing phenylalanine or tryptophan, this is likely a read error. The V and J genes are TRBV6-5 and TRBJ1-1; no clear D. The germline V gene encodes CDR1 MNHEY and CDR2 SVGAGI. Trimming pared 2 bases from V and 7 bases from J, leaving 14 bases between. This CDR3 spans 14 amino acids. The CDR3 DNA reads TGTGCCAGCAGTTACGTTGGGGTTGGAGATGAAGCTTTCTTA. It yields the protein CASSYVGVGDEAFL.

This chain joins TRBV6-1 and TRBJ2-2; TRBD2 matches 9 bases. The length of the CDR3 is 18 residues. V lost 5 bases and J lost 5; bases outside the gene matches: 15. Germline V gene lookup returns CDR1 MNHNS and CDR2 SASEGT. The CDR3 is CASSFDGLSGGRTGELFF. The CDR3 region has the DNA TGTGCCAGCAGTTTCGACGGACTAAGCGGGGGGAGAACCGGGGAGCTGTTTTTT.

The table lists this clonotype with a few counts. The gene calls are TRBV20-1 and TRBJ2-7, with D possibly being TRBD1 or TRBD2 (6 bases each). There are 16 residues in the CDR3. V was shortened by 3 bases and J by 3 bases, with 21 bases between the two germline ends. CDR1 is DFQATT and CDR2 is SNEGSKA in the germline V gene (reference sequence). Written as DNA, the CDR3 is TGCAGTGCTAGCCCTAGGGGGAGGCGTAAGGTCTACGAGCAGTACTTC. Its protein product is CSASPRGRRKVYEQYF.

This clonotype has a handful of counts. This rearrangement joins TRBV28 to TRBJ1-1; 11 nucleotides agree with TRBD1. The CDR3 spans 15 residues. Germline V gives CDR1 MDHEN, CDR2 SYDVKM. V trimming: 3 bases; J trimming: 6 bases; junction bases outside the gene matches: 6. The CDR3 here is CASSFSGTGGPEAFF. CDR3 bases: TGTGCCAGCAGTTTTTCCGGGACAGGGGGTCCTGAAGCTTTCTTT.

The chain recombines TRBV7-9 with TRBJ1-2; D is uncertain. Trimming removed 6 bases from V and 4 bases from J, with 18 bases in between. In germline, CDR1 is SEHNR, CDR2 FQNEAQ (reference sequence). The CDR3 extends over 15 amino acids. CDR3 amino acids: CASSSMPGSGYGYTF. The DNA of the CDR3 is TGTGCCAGCAGTTCGATGCCGGGCTCAGGCTATGGCTACACCTTC.

With respect to this clonotype: A much more abundant neighbour one base away suggests this may be a read error. V usage is TRBV2 and J usage is TRBJ2-1; 12 bases are shared with TRBD2. J gave up 2 bases and V 6 bases, and 5 bases lay outside the gene matches. The CDR3 is 16 amino acids. Germline CDR1 SNHLY, CDR2 FYNNEI. The CDR3 DNA reads as TGTGCCAGCAGCCTCCCTAGCGGGGGGGCCTACAATGAGCAGTTCTTC. Its translation: CASSLPSGGAYNEQFF.

The chain employs TRBV19 and TRBJ1-1; no definite D call. V was trimmed by 5 bases and J by 4 bases, leaving 11 bases between them. This CDR3 has 13 residues. Looked up from germline, CDR1 is LNHDA and CDR2 is SQIVND (reference sequence). CDR3 residues: CASSSHLRTEAFF. CDR3 in DNA: TGTGCCAGTAGTTCCCACTTGCGCACTGAAGCTTTCTTT.

This clonotype was detected a few times. This rearrangement joins TRBV7-9 to TRBJ2-5; 7 nucleotides match TRBD1. The CDR3 totals 15 residues. The germline gives CDR1 SEHNR, CDR2 FQNEAQ (reference sequence). V shed 6 bases and J 5 bases; nucleotides not matched to a gene: 12. The CDR3, as DNA: TGTGCCAGCAGACCAGGACAAGTAGGGGGCGAGACCCAGTACTTC. Residues: CASRPGQVGGETQYF.

The chain has TRBV20-1 and TRBJ2-7, with 7 bases that match TRBD1. This CDR3 contains 12 residues. CDR1 and CDR2 from the germline V gene are DFQATT and SNEGSKA (reference sequence). V was clipped by 4 bases and J by 1 base; unmatched bases: 1. For the CDR3, the DNA is TGCAGTGCTAAACAGGGGTCCTACGAGCAGTACTTC. Translated, it gives CSAKQGSYEQYF.

J is TRBJ2-1 and V is TRBV27, with 8 bases matching TRBD1. V shed 8 bases and J 5 bases; nucleotides not matched to a gene: 14. Germline CDR1 reads MNHEY; CDR2 reads SMNVEV (reference sequence). CDR3 size: 16 residues. The CDR3 DNA reads as TGTGCCAGCGGAACGCAGACAGGGGCCCGAGACAATGAGCAGTTCTTC. It translates to CASGTQTGARDNEQFF.

This clonotype was seen many times. The V call is TRBV7-8, the J call TRBJ2-7, with a possible D match to TRBD2 (5 bases). The CDR3 has 14 amino acids. Trimming pared 5 bases from V and 0 bases from J, leaving 11 bases between. The germline gives CDR1 SGHVS, CDR2 FQNEAQ. Written as DNA, the CDR3 is TGTGCCAGCAGCACGGACCTAGCCTCCTACGAGCAGTACTTC. This codes for CASSTDLASYEQYF. Drawing the rest from reference TRBV7-8 and TRBJ2-7, the complete variable domain is GAGVSQSPRYKVAKRGQDVALRCDPISGHVSLFWYQQALGQGPEFLTYFQNEAQLDKSGLPSDRFFAERPEGSVSTLKIQRTQQEDSAVYLCASSTDLASYEQYFGPGTRLTVT.

V and J are TRBV12-3 or TRBV12-4 and TRBJ2-3; the match to TRBD2 covers 8 bases. V trimming: 7 bases; J trimming: 3 bases; junction bases outside the gene matches: 12. This CDR3 is built from 16 residues. The CDR3 region is CASNPGLVAGTDTQYF. CDR3 in DNA: TGTGCCAGCAACCCAGGGTTGGTAGCGGGGACAGATACGCAGTATTTT.

This clonotype was seen ten or more times. The genes are TRBV11-2 and TRBJ2-1; D may correspond to TRBD1 or TRBD2 (5 bases each). CDR1 is SGHAT, CDR2 FQNNGV, per germline. V was clipped by 5 bases and J by 2 bases, with 16 bases between them. CDR3 length equals 16 residues. CDR3 sequence reads: CASSQHTLGPYNEQFF. CDR3 bases: TGTGCCAGCAGCCAGCATACTCTGGGACCCTACAATGAGCAGTTCTTC.

A few counts support this clonotype. V gene TRBV5-4 combines with J gene TRBJ2-1, with 10 nucleotides matching TRBD2. Germline CDR1 reads SGHNT; CDR2 reads YYREEE (reference sequence). Losses at the gene ends were 2 bases for V and 2 bases for J; bases not matched to a gene: 4. The CDR3 consists of 16 residues. The CDR3 DNA follows: TGTGCCAGCAGCTTCCCTAGCGGGGGTACCTACAATGAGCAGTTCTTC. It yields the protein CASSFPSGGTYNEQFF.

This clonotype was observed a few times. This chain uses TRBV12-3 or TRBV12-4 with TRBJ1-2, with unresolved D. The CDR3 is 14 residues long. Trimming shortened V by 5 bases and J by 0 bases, and 10 bases separated the two germline ends. This CDR3 reads CASSPVNPNYGYTF. DNA for the CDR3: TGTGCCAGCAGTCCCGTCAACCCTAACTATGGCTACACCTTC.

About this clonotype: This may arise from a read error, as a much more abundant clone is one base away. The CDR3 reads CASSLLPHEQYF. The CDR3 bases are TGTGCCAGCAGCTTACTGCCCCACGAGCAGTACTTC. V gene TRBV7-8 combines with J gene TRBJ2-7, with D unresolved. CDR3 length: 12 amino acids. Trimming stripped 2 bases from V and 5 bases from J, with 7 bases between. Germline V lookup: CDR1 SGHVS, CDR2 FQNEAQ.

On this clonotype: This may arise from a read error, as a much more abundant clone is one base away. The gene calls are TRBV7-2 and TRBJ2-2; unclear D gene. Germline V gene sequence: CDR1 SGHTA, CDR2 FQGNSA. The CDR3 is 13 amino acids. This CDR3 is CGSSLVYTGELFF. The CDR3 region has the DNA TGTGGCAGCAGCTTAGTCTACACCGGGGAGCTGTTTTTT.

V is TRBV2 and J is TRBJ1-5; 7 bases map to TRBD1. Per the germline V gene, CDR1 is SNHLY and CDR2 is FYNNEI. This CDR3 spans 15 amino acids. With V trimmed by 6 bases and J by 3 bases, 8 bases remained unmatched. The CDR3 sequence: CASRLAGQNNQPQHF. As DNA, the CDR3 is TGTGCCAGCAGGCTCGCGGGACAGAACAATCAGCCCCAGCATTTT.

The chain recombines TRBV10-1 with TRBJ2-3; D unclear. The CDR3 runs to 16 residues. Deletions cut 0 bases from V and 0 bases from J, with 10 bases between. CDR1 is WNHNN, CDR2 SYGVQD, per germline (reference sequence). The CDR3: CASSESVGPSTDTQYF. The CDR3 DNA follows: TGCGCCAGCAGTGAGTCAGTGGGTCCTAGCACAGATACGCAGTATTTT.

Comments on this clonotype: This may be a read error: a much more frequent sequence differs by one nucleotide. The chain has TRBV11-2 and TRBJ2-5; D may be TRBD2 (7 bases). From germline, CDR1 is SGHAT and CDR2 FQNNGV. The CDR3 totals 17 residues. The chain's CDR3 is CANSFADRGAGVETQYF. For the CDR3, the DNA is TGTGCCAACAGCTTTGCCGACCGGGGGGCTGGGGTAGAGACCCAGTACTTC.

This clonotype was counted between two and nine times. The chain employs TRBV18 and TRBJ1-5; 7 nucleotides agree with TRBD1. The CDR3 spans 14 residues. Unmatched junction bases numbered 8, after V lost 6 bases and J lost 6 bases. Looked up from germline, CDR1 is KGHSH and CDR2 is LQKENI. Written as DNA, the CDR3 is TGTGCCAGCTCTCCAGGGGGGGGAAGTCAGCCCCAGCATTTT. It translates to CASSPGGGSQPQHF.

This clonotype was seen ten or more times. This chain connects TRBV5-6 to TRBJ2-7; 7 bases are a match to TRBD1. The V segment lost 4 bases and the J segment 4 bases; nucleotides outside the gene matches: 8. The CDR3 has 14 residues. In germline, CDR1 is SGHDT, CDR2 YYEEEE. CDR3 amino acids: CASSGTGTAYEQYF. DNA for the CDR3: TGTGCCAGCAGCGGAACCGGGACAGCGTACGAGCAGTACTTC.

A word on this clonotype: A much larger clone lies one base from this, so it may be a read error. This chain connects TRBV7-6 to TRBJ2-3, with a possible D match to TRBD2 (6 bases). The CDR3 loop spans 17 amino acids. Germline CDR1 and CDR2: SGHVS and FNYEAQ. V shed 1 base and J shed 2 bases, with 16 bases lying between them. The CDR3 protein is CASSLGASVTPTDTQYF. As DNA, the CDR3 is TGTGCCAGCAGCTTAGGGGCTAGCGTGACTCCCACAGATACGCAGTATTTT.